A single sample gave rise to the 30 T cell receptor beta chains below, sequenced in a study of technical replicates of blood from several donors. Clones were read by immunoSEQ multiplex PCR, and TCRdb kept only the in-frame ones, dropping some. The sample consists of 84,000 or so clones, 85% to 95% of them appearing once. The sequencing input was T cells isolated from PBMCs. These TCRs come from a human donor in good health.

V usage is TRBV5-1 and J usage is TRBJ2-5; TRBD2 aligns across 12 bases. The CDR3 totals 16 residues. Germline assignment: CDR1 SGHRS and CDR2 YFSETQ. V lost 4 bases to trimming and J lost 4 bases; unmatched junction nucleotides: 8. This chain's CDR3 is CASSGSSGGARETQYF. CDR3 in DNA: TGCGCCAGCAGCGGTTCTAGCGGGGGGGCCCGAGAGACCCAGTACTTC. Based on the CDR3 plus reference TRBV5-1 and TRBJ2-5, the full variable domain is KAGVTQTPRYLIKTRGQQVTLSCSPISGHRSVSWYQQTPGQGLQFLFEYFSETQRNKGNFPGRFSGRQFSNSRSEMNVSTLELGDSALYLCASSGSSGGARETQYFGPGTRLLVL.

With regard to this clone: It is likely a read error, because the conserved phenylalanine at the end of the CDR3 is missing. No DNA is shown, since the ends of the CDR3 on it are uncertain; the CDR3 is the one TCRdb lists. This chain joins TRBV29-1 and TRBJ2-7; TRBD2 is the table's D call, not checked against the DNA. The V gene's germline CDR1 is SQVTM and CDR2 ANQGSEA. The length of the CDR3 is 11 amino acids, counting both ends. CDR3 sequence reads: CSGEPARVAGL.

The chain couples TRBV18 to TRBJ2-7; 12 bases are a match to TRBD1. There are 17 residues in the CDR3. Per the germline V gene, CDR1 is KGHSH and CDR2 is LQKENI. J lost 4 bases, V lost 3 bases, and 10 bases had no gene match. CDR3 nucleotide sequence: TGTGCCAGCTCACCTAATGAACCGGGACAGGGGGCTTACGAGCAGTACTTC. It is translated as CASSPNEPGQGAYEQYF.

The chain recombines TRBV6-5 with TRBJ2-7; D is unclear. CDR1 is MNHEY and CDR2 is SVGAGI in the germline V gene. Trimming shortened V by 7 bases and J by 5 bases, and 21 bases separated the two germline ends. This CDR3 spans 15 amino acids. The CDR3 coding sequence is TGTGCCAGCACCTACAGCACCAACAACGAGAACGAGCAGTACTTC. Protein product: CASTYSTNNENEQYF.

J is TRBJ1-1 and V is TRBV5-6; TRBD1 might be the D (6 bases). CDR3 size: 14 residues. The germline CDR1 and CDR2 sequences are SGHDT and YYEEEE. The ends were cut back, 2 bases at V and 5 bases at J, with 13 bases in the middle. CDR3 sequence: CASSFGRGSTEAFF. CDR3 coding DNA: TGTGCCAGCAGCTTTGGCAGGGGTTCTACTGAAGCTTTCTTT.

The chain links TRBV19 to TRBJ2-3; 11 nucleotides align to TRBD2. Germline V gene data show CDR1 as LNHDA and CDR2 as SQIVND (reference sequence). The V and J ends lost 3 bases and 5 bases, in that order; junction bases with no gene match: 4. This CDR3 region has 15 residues. The CDR3 bases are TGTGCCAGTAGTATGGGAACTAGCGGGAGAGATACGCAGTATTTT. As protein: CASSMGTSGRDTQYF.

This clone was counted a single time. The genes are TRBV7-9 and TRBJ1-1; D call uncertain. The CDR3 is 14 amino acids. Deletions cut 3 bases from V and 4 bases from J, with 12 bases between. Looked up from germline, CDR1 is SEHNR and CDR2 is FQNEAQ (reference sequence). CDR3 in amino acids: CASSFLLESTEAFF. CDR3 coding DNA: TGTGCCAGCAGCTTCCTTTTGGAGAGCACTGAAGCTTTCTTT.

The chain recombines TRBV6-1 with TRBJ2-3; D ambiguous. V was trimmed by 4 bases and J by 4 bases, leaving 3 bases between them. Per the germline V gene, CDR1 is MNHNS and CDR2 is SASEGT. The CDR3 is 11 residues long. CDR3 sequence reads: CASSVADTQYF. The CDR3 region has the DNA TGTGCCAGCAGTGTAGCAGATACGCAGTATTTT.

This chain joins TRBV5-1 and TRBJ2-7, with D hard to call. The V gene's germline CDR1 is SGHRS and CDR2 YFSETQ. The CDR3 sequence is 16 residues long. The germline V and J ends were trimmed by 1 base and 4 bases, with 18 bases remaining between them. The CDR3 DNA sequence: TGCGCCAGCAGCTTGTCTCTGGAGTCGACCGGGTACGAGCAGTACTTC. Amino acid sequence: CASSLSLESTGYEQYF.

The V gene is TRBV19, the J gene TRBJ2-3, with D perhaps TRBD1 (6 bases). The CDR3 contains 16 residues. With 6 bases removed from V and 8 bases from J, the gap between germline ends came to 24 bases. Per germline, CDR1 LNHDA and CDR2 SQIVND (reference sequence). CDR3 residues: CASRSMDRGYLGTQYF. CDR3 DNA sequence: TGTGCCAGTAGATCCATGGACAGAGGCTATCTTGGTACGCAGTATTTT.

The rearrangement uses TRBV18 and TRBJ2-2, with 8 bases identical to TRBD2. This CDR3 region has 15 residues. Losses at the gene ends were 2 bases for V and 2 bases for J; bases not matched to a gene: 1. Germline values: CDR1 KGHSH, CDR2 LQKENI. CDR3 DNA sequence: TGTGCCAGCTCACCAACTAGCGGAAACACCGGGGAGCTGTTTTTT. The encoded protein is CASSPTSGNTGELFF.

This chain links TRBV6-5 with TRBJ1-1; D gene ambiguous. CDR1 is MNHEY, CDR2 SVGAGI, per germline. The CDR3 sequence is 8 residues long. V dropped 7 bases and J dropped 11 bases, with 5 bases sitting between them. CDR3 protein: CASTVAFF. The CDR3 DNA follows: TGTGCCAGCACCGTGGCTTTCTTT.

This rearrangement joins TRBV5-6 to TRBJ2-6, with D possibly TRBD2 on 6 matching bases. From germline, CDR1 is SGHDT and CDR2 YYEEEE. With 1 base removed from V and 3 bases from J, the gap between germline ends came to 8 bases. The CDR3 totals 15 residues. The CDR3 DNA is TGTGCCAGCAGCTTGTGGGAGGATGGGGCCAACGTCCTGACTTTC. This sequence encodes CASSLWEDGANVLTF.

V gene TRBV7-2 combines with J gene TRBJ2-5, with 14 bases aligning to TRBD2. Germline CDR1 SGHTA, CDR2 FQGNSA. The CDR3 has 17 amino acids. J was trimmed by 2 bases and V by 3 bases; bases with no gene match: 5. CDR3 nucleotides: TGTGCCAGCAGCTTGACTAGCGGGGGGGCTGGGCAAGAGACCCAGTACTTC. Residues: CASSLTSGGAGQETQYF.

V gene TRBV14 combines with J gene TRBJ2-2, with TRBD1 matching 8 bases. With 0 bases clipped from V and 4 bases from J, the junction kept 4 bases outside the gene matches. CDR3 size: 16 residues. From germline, CDR1 is SGHDN and CDR2 FVKESK. The CDR3 nucleotides read TGTGCCAGCAGCCAAGAGGGACAGGTGAGCACCGGGGAGCTGTTTTTT. It specifies CASSQEGQVSTGELFF.

The rearrangement joins TRBV6-1 to TRBJ2-5, with 8 bases identical to TRBD1. The J segment lost 7 bases and the V segment lost 0 bases, leaving 10 bases of the junction unmatched. Per germline, CDR1 MNHNS and CDR2 SASEGT. This CDR3 comprises 16 residues. CDR3 amino acids: CASSEARDRGALTQYF. The CDR3 DNA sequence: TGTGCCAGCAGTGAAGCGCGCGACAGGGGAGCATTGACCCAGTACTTC.

The V and J genes are TRBV4-1 and TRBJ2-1, with 9 bases aligning to TRBD2. Germline CDR1 reads MGHRA; CDR2 reads YSYEKL. The ends lost 1 base at V and 5 bases at J; junction bases unmatched: 6. The CDR3 totals 16 residues. This chain's CDR3 is CASSQGPSGNHNEQFF. CDR3 nucleotide sequence: TGCGCCAGCAGCCAAGGGCCTAGCGGGAACCACAATGAGCAGTTCTTC.

The chain is built from TRBV7-9 and TRBJ1-1; D gene ambiguous. The length of the CDR3 is 12 residues. CDR1 SEHNR and CDR2 FQNEAQ come from the germline V gene (reference sequence). The V end was cut by 1 base, the J end by 5 bases, with 5 bases between. This CDR3 is CASSLGPTEAFF. The DNA of the CDR3 is TGTGCCAGCAGCTTAGGGCCAACTGAAGCTTTCTTT.

The CDR3 loop is CASSSTGQETQYF. The CDR3 bases are TGCGCCAGCAGCTCGACAGGACAAGAGACCCAGTACTTC. V usage is TRBV10-2 and J usage is TRBJ2-5; a possible D gene is TRBD1 (6 bases). The CDR3 loop spans 13 amino acids. Germline V gene lookup returns CDR1 WSHSY and CDR2 SAAADI. The germline V and J ends were trimmed by 6 bases and 2 bases, with 10 bases remaining between them.

The genes are TRBV30 and TRBJ2-1, with TRBD1 matching 9 bases. Looked up from germline, CDR1 is GTSNPN and CDR2 is SVGIG (reference sequence). Trimming took 3 bases from V and 14 from J; bases not matched to a gene: 11. The CDR3 contains 13 residues. Written as DNA, the CDR3 is TGTGCCTGGAGCCGTCACACGGGACAGGGAAAGTTCTTC. This translates into CAWSRHTGQGKFF.

This chain uses TRBV5-1 with TRBJ1-3; D remains ambiguous. In germline, CDR1 is SGHRS, CDR2 YFSETQ. V was trimmed by 5 bases and J by 0 bases, leaving 9 bases between them. The CDR3 sequence is 14 residues long. This chain's CDR3 is CASSFDNSGNTIYF. CDR3 DNA sequence: TGCGCCAGCAGTTTCGACAACTCTGGAAACACCATATATTTT.

This clone was observed a single time. This rearrangement joins TRBV23-1 to TRBJ2-3; D remains unclear. TRBV23-1 is an ORF, and what it does is uncertain. V was clipped by 1 base and J by 1 base, with 6 bases between them. The CDR3 is made up of 14 amino acids. CDR3 sequence: CASSQLGGTDTQYF. CDR3 DNA sequence: TGCGCCAGCAGTCAATTGGGCGGCACAGATACGCAGTATTTT.

The chain recombines TRBV5-1 with TRBJ1-1, with no clear D. The CDR3 has 14 amino acids. Germline V gene data show CDR1 as SGHRS and CDR2 as YFSETQ. Trimming removed 0 bases from V and 0 bases from J, with 6 bases in between. The CDR3 nucleotides are TGCGCCAGCAGCTTGGCATCAGTGAACACTGAAGCTTTCTTT. Its translation: CASSLASVNTEAFF.

This rearrangement joins TRBV28 to TRBJ2-7; 8 bases line up with TRBD1. The J segment lost 3 bases and the V segment lost 5 bases, leaving 3 bases of the junction unmatched. From germline, CDR1 is MDHEN and CDR2 SYDVKM. CDR3 length: 13 amino acids. The CDR3 region has the DNA TGTGCCAGCAGTCGAGACAGGGGCTACGAGCAGTACTTC. Protein product: CASSRDRGYEQYF.

Only one count was recorded for this clone. The rearrangement joins TRBV5-5 to TRBJ1-2; 7 bases are a match to TRBD1. Germline V gives CDR1 SGHKS, CDR2 YYEKEE (reference sequence). This CDR3 comprises 16 residues. J gave up 2 bases and V 4 bases, and 11 bases lay outside the gene matches. CDR3 DNA: TGTGCCAGCAGCCCCGCTCGACAGGGAATCAACTATGGCTACACCTTC. Translated: CASSPARQGINYGYTF.

This sequence joins TRBV7-9 and TRBJ2-1, with a tentative D call TRBD2 (5 bases). CDR1 and CDR2 (germline): SEHNR, FQNEAQ (reference sequence). The CDR3 consists of 15 residues. Trimming stripped 5 bases from V and 8 bases from J, with 19 bases between. In nucleotides, the CDR3 is TGTGCCAGCAGCCCCGGACTCCTTAATCGGGATGAGCAGTTCTTC. Translating gives CASSPGLLNRDEQFF.

This clone was recorded only once. This chain uses TRBV7-9 with TRBJ2-7; D is unclear. Per the germline V gene, CDR1 is SEHNR and CDR2 is FQNEAQ (reference sequence). The CDR3 is 13 amino acids. Deletions cut 5 bases from V and 6 bases from J, with 14 bases between. The CDR3 nucleotides read TGTGCCAGCAGCCACTCTTCCTCCCCCGAGCAGTACTTC. Encoded protein: CASSHSSSPEQYF.

The V and J genes are TRBV27 and TRBJ1-2, with D possibly being TRBD1 (6 bases). Looked up from germline, CDR1 is MNHEY and CDR2 is SMNVEV (reference sequence). There are 13 residues in the CDR3. The ends were cut back, 6 bases at V and 6 bases at J, with 14 bases in the middle. The CDR3 DNA reads TGTGCCAGCAGCCTGAGTAGGGGGAATGGCTACACCTTC. Amino acids: CASSLSRGNGYTF.

The chain links TRBV27 to TRBJ2-7; tentative D call: TRBD2 (6 bases). The CDR3 covers 16 residues. From germline, CDR1 is MNHEY and CDR2 SMNVEV (reference sequence). V dropped 1 base and J dropped 0 bases, with 13 bases sitting between them. CDR3 coding DNA: TGTGCCAGCAGTTTATGGGGAGGCAGGGCCTCCTACGAGCAGTACTTC. Translating gives CASSLWGGRASYEQYF.

This clone was picked up one time. The chain couples TRBV28 to TRBJ2-5, with TRBD1 identical over 7 bases. This CDR3 is 13 amino acids long. Germline V lookup: CDR1 MDHEN, CDR2 SYDVKM. Trimming took 4 bases from V and 4 from J; bases not matched to a gene: 3. DNA for the CDR3: TGTGCCAGCAGTTACAGGGGCGGAGAGACCCAGTACTTC. It encodes CASSYRGGETQYF.